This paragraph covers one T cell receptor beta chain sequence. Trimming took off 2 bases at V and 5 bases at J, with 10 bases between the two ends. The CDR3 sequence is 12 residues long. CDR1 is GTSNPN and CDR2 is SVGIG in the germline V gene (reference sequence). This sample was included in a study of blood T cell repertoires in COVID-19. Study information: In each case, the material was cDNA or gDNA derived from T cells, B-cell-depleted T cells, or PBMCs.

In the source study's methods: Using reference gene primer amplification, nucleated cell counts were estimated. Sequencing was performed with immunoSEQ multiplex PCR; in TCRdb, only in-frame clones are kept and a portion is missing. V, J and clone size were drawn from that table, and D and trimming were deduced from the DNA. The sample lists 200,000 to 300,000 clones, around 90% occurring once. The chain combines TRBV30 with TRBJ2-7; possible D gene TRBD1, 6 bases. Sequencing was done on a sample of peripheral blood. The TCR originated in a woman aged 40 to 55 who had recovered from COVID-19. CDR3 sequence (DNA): TGTGCCTGGAGTCGACAGGTCCACGAGCAGTACTTC. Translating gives CAWSRQVHEQYF.